The 17 T cell receptor beta chains reported below all come from one sample, sequenced in a study of CD8 T cells in ankylosing spondylitis. TCRdb called the 5' RACE reads again in MiXCR, with one record for every CDR3 protein. The sample records about 260,000 distinct CDR3 sequences, more than 20% being singletons. The sequenced material came from blood, either unsorted or a sorted T cell fraction (not recorded which). Receptors originate from a male donor with ankylosing spondylitis or in good health (not recorded which).

This clonotype was observed a handful of times. This rearrangement joins TRBV12-3 or TRBV12-4 to TRBJ1-1; no clear D gene. This CDR3 contains 12 residues. Trimming removed 6 bases from V and 1 base from J, with 6 bases in between. The CDR3 DNA is TGTGCCAGCAGCCCGCAGAACACTGAAGCTTTCTTT. Translated, it gives CASSPQNTEAFF.

This clonotype was observed at least ten times. The chain is built from TRBV20-1 and TRBJ2-1, with TRBD2 as a possible D gene (7 bases). The CDR3 runs to 13 residues. Germline CDR1 reads DFQATT; CDR2 reads SNEGSKA (reference sequence). CDR3 region: CRASGGPYNEQFF. As DNA, the CDR3 is TGCAGAGCCTCGGGGGGCCCTTACAATGAGCAGTTCTTC.

This clonotype has a handful of counts. V gene TRBV12-3 or TRBV12-4 combines with J gene TRBJ2-7; 10 nucleotides line up with TRBD1. This CDR3 comprises 16 residues. Germline trimming cut 6 bases from V and 5 bases from J; bases unmatched to any gene: 13. In DNA form, the CDR3 reads TGTGCCAGCAGCACCGGGACAGGGGCGAGGCATCACGAGCAGTACTTC. Encoded protein: CASSTGTGARHHEQYF.

A few counts support this clonotype. The chain recombines TRBV10-1 with TRBJ1-2; D ambiguous. CDR3 size: 16 residues. Germline CDR1 WNHNN, CDR2 SYGVQD (reference sequence). V lost 7 bases, J lost 7 bases, and 25 bases lay in between. As DNA, the CDR3 is TGCGCCAGCATAGTAAGGGTCCGTTCAGCGCTGAGTGGCTACACCTTC. Translated, it gives CASIVRVRSALSGYTF.

V and J are TRBV20-1 and TRBJ1-1, with 7 positions matching TRBD1. CDR1 DFQATT and CDR2 SNEGSKA come from the germline V gene (reference sequence). The CDR3 contains 14 residues. CDR3: CSTTRQGWNTEAFF. The CDR3 coding sequence is TGCAGCACGACCCGACAGGGCTGGAACACTGAAGCTTTCTTT.

V is TRBV28 and J is TRBJ1-2, with 8 bases that match TRBD1. Germline CDR1 reads MDHEN; CDR2 reads SYDVKM. This CDR3 comprises 14 residues. V was clipped by 4 bases and J by 0 bases; unmatched bases: 1. Here the CDR3 reads CASSSGQANYGYTF. The CDR3 DNA is TGTGCCAGCAGTTCGGGACAGGCTAACTATGGCTACACCTTC.

This chain uses TRBV10-3 with TRBJ1-5; TRBD1 matches at 9 bases. V dropped 10 bases and J dropped 6; count of bases not matched to a gene: 7. CDR1 ENHRY and CDR2 SYGVKD come from the germline V gene. The CDR3 is made up of 13 amino acids. CDR3 DNA: TGTGCCAGCCGGACAGGGGACGGTCAGCCCCAGCATTTT. Translated: CASRTGDGQPQHF.

The rearrangement uses TRBV6-5 and TRBJ2-6; 7 nucleotides agree with TRBD2. The junction had 9 bases not matched to a gene; V was cut back by 3 bases and J by 4 bases. The germline V gene has CDR1 MNHEY and CDR2 SVGAGI. CDR3 size: 17 residues. CDR3 in amino acids: CASSYGTGGSGANVLTF. The CDR3 DNA reads TGTGCCAGCAGTTATGGGACGGGAGGTTCGGGGGCCAACGTCCTGACTTTC.

This clonotype was detected ten times or more. As DNA, the CDR3 is TGCAGTGCGGTGTGGGATTTCAATCAGCCCCAGCATTTT. Protein product: CSAVWDFNQPQHF. The V call is TRBV20-1, the J call TRBJ1-5; D not certain. CDR1 and CDR2 (germline): DFQATT, SNEGSKA (reference sequence). The ends were cut back, 6 bases at V and 3 bases at J, with 12 bases in the middle. The CDR3 is made up of 13 amino acids.

This clonotype has a count of ten or more. The chain employs TRBV29-1 and TRBJ1-4; no clear D gene. The V gene lost 6 bases and the J gene lost 7 bases, with 9 bases spanning the gap. The CDR3 sequence is 11 residues long. Germline V gene lookup returns CDR1 SQVTM and CDR2 ANQGSEA. DNA of the CDR3: TGCAGCGTGGGAGGCCCTGAAAAACTGTTTTTT. It translates to CSVGGPEKLFF.

This clonotype was detected many times. The chain links TRBV29-1 to TRBJ2-1, with D possibly TRBD1 on 6 matching bases. The CDR3 runs to 14 residues. Per germline, CDR1 SQVTM and CDR2 ANQGSEA. V lost 5 bases and J 0 bases, leaving 11 bases between the germline ends. CDR3 sequence (DNA): TGCAGCGTTAGTGGGACAAGCTCCTACAATGAGCAGTTCTTC. Protein: CSVSGTSSYNEQFF.

The chain links TRBV20-1 to TRBJ1-2; D is undetermined. V gave up 0 bases and J gave up 4 bases, with 9 bases separating them. Germline assignment: CDR1 DFQATT and CDR2 SNEGSKA (reference sequence). This CDR3 is built from 13 residues. The CDR3: CSAREQLSYGYTF. Written as DNA, the CDR3 is TGCAGTGCTAGAGAGCAGCTTTCCTATGGCTACACCTTC.

On this clonotype: With a much larger clone just one base away, this may be a read error. CDR3 amino acids: CASSRGQPTYEQYF. For the CDR3, the DNA is TGTGCCAGCAGCAGGGGACAGCCCACCTACGAGCAGTACTTC. This rearrangement joins TRBV9 to TRBJ2-7; 7 positions agree with TRBD1. V trimming: 4 bases; J trimming: 2 bases; junction bases outside the gene matches: 6. Germline CDR1 reads SGDLS; CDR2 reads YYNGEE. This CDR3 contains 14 residues.

The chain couples TRBV6-4 to TRBJ2-7; no firm D call. Looked up from germline, CDR1 is MRHNA and CDR2 is SNTAGT. V lost 3 bases and J 2 bases, leaving 8 bases between the germline ends. There are 13 residues in the CDR3. CDR3 nucleotides: TGTGCCAGCAGTGATGCAGCTACCTACGAGCAGTACTTC. Its protein is CASSDAATYEQYF.

The genes are TRBV5-1 and TRBJ2-3; D ambiguous. The CDR3 loop spans 12 amino acids. Germline values: CDR1 SGHRS, CDR2 YFSETQ. V gave up 3 bases and J gave up 7 bases, with 9 bases separating them. CDR3 in amino acids: CASSYDINTQYF. The CDR3, as DNA: TGCGCCAGCAGCTATGACATCAATACGCAGTATTTT.

This clonotype came up a few times. The V gene is TRBV29-1, the J gene TRBJ1-2; TRBD1 might be the D (6 bases). CDR3 size: 11 residues. Germline CDR1 is SQVTM and CDR2 is ANQGSEA. The V and J ends lost 7 bases and 8 bases respectively, with 14 bases between them. The CDR3: CSAGGPEGYTF. The CDR3 DNA is TGCAGCGCTGGGGGCCCGGAAGGCTACACCTTC.

This clonotype showed up many times. The V call is TRBV20-1, the J call TRBJ2-2, with 8 bases lining up with TRBD2. This CDR3 is 15 amino acids long. Germline V gene lookup returns CDR1 DFQATT and CDR2 SNEGSKA (reference sequence). Unmatched junction bases numbered 7, after V lost 6 bases and J lost 1 base. CDR3 sequence: CSAPRGGQNTGELFF. Written as DNA, the CDR3 is TGCAGTGCACCCCGGGGGGGCCAGAACACCGGGGAGCTGTTTTTT.